The following is a T cell receptor beta chain sequence with its context. Its specificity is not known. Deletions cut 10 bases from V and 5 bases from J, with 11 bases between. The germline CDR1 and CDR2 sequences are SNHLY and FYNNEI. The CDR3 spans 11 residues. This sample was taken from a study of shared clonotypes between healthy human individuals. Looking at the study overall: The study used three CD4 naive, three CD4 memory, two CD8 naive and one CD8 memory plate per donor. Overall study findings and caveats: Larger estimated richness was generally recorded for naive subsets relative to memory subsets.

TCRdb keeps only in-frame clones here, not all; method: immunoSEQ multiplex PCR. The sample records over 2 million clones, roughly 92% being singletons. The sequence was obtained from a man younger than 35 in good health. Some clones in this sample may be carry-over from other donors' samples. The sample taken for sequencing was naive CD4+ T cells from PBMCs. Documented subset: CD45RA+ positively selected. The chain recombines TRBV2 with TRBJ1-1, with D uncertain. The CDR3 protein is CATAYSTEAFF. CDR3 in DNA: TGTGCCACCGCATATAGTACTGAAGCTTTCTTT. The variable domain in full, completed from reference TRBV2 and TRBJ1-1, reads EPEVTQTPSHQVTQMGQEVILRCVPISNHLYFYWYRQILGQKVEFLVSFYNNEISEKSEIFDDQFSVERPDGSNFTLKIRSTKLEDSAMYFCATAYSTEAFFGQGTRLTVV.